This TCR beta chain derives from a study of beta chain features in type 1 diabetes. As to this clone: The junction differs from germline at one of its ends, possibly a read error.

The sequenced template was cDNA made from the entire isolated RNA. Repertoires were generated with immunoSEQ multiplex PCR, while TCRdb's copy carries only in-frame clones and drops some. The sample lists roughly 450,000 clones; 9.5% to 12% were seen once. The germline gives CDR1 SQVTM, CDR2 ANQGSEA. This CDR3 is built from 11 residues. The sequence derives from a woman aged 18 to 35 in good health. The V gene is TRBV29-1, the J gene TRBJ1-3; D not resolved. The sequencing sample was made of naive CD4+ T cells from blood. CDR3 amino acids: CSVEASGVEHF. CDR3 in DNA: TGCAGCGTTGAAGCGTCGGGAGTCGAACATTTT.